The rows below give T cell receptor beta chains drawn from one sample of a study of blood T cell repertoires in COVID-19. The repertoire was sequenced with immunoSEQ multiplex PCR; TCRdb's copy has only in-frame clones and lacks some. The sample carries about 270,000 clones, roughly 86% recorded once. Sequencing input: peripheral blood. Receptors originate from a man aged 40-49 years with active or convalescent COVID-19. Each CDR3 is given with its conserved first and last residue. The D gene is left open where the match is weak. Rows give clone size only sometimes, using once, few, many, or a class for an expanded clone.

d_call: .; j_call: TRBJ2-5; clone_size: once; v_call: TRBV6-5; cdr3_nt: TGTGCCAGCAGGCAGGCGTTGGTTGAGACCCAGTACTTC; cdr3_aa: CASRQALVETQYF
d_call: TRBD2; j_call: TRBJ2-4; clone_size: .; v_call: TRBV5-5; cdr3_nt: TGTGCCAGCAGCTTGGGAGGTAGCGGGAGCTTAGCGTACTTC; cdr3_aa: CASSLGGSGSLAYF
d_call: .; j_call: TRBJ1-4; clone_size: .; v_call: TRBV12-5; cdr3_nt: TGTGCTAGTGGCCAAACAACGGCGGATGAAAAACTGTTTTTT; cdr3_aa: CASGQTTADEKLFF
d_call: .; j_call: TRBJ2-7; clone_size: .; v_call: TRBV6-6; cdr3_nt: TGTGCCAGCACCTCAGATAGGGGATCTAGGAAGCAGCAGTACTTC; cdr3_aa: CASTSDRGSRKQQYF
d_call: .; j_call: TRBJ1-1; clone_size: .; v_call: TRBV7-2; cdr3_nt: TGTGCCAGCAGCTCCTCCCCCGGACACCTGAACACTGAAGCTTTCTTT; cdr3_aa: CASSSSPGHLNTEAFF
d_call: .; j_call: TRBJ1-2; clone_size: .; v_call: TRBV7-3; cdr3_nt: TGTGCCAGCAGCCTAGGGGGGGTAGGCATGACGGGCTACACCTTC; cdr3_aa: CASSLGGVGMTGYTF
d_call: .; j_call: TRBJ2-7; clone_size: .; v_call: TRBV19; cdr3_nt: TGTGCCAGTAGATTAACAGGGACCGCCTACGAGCAGTACTTC; cdr3_aa: CASRLTGTAYEQYF
d_call: TRBD2; j_call: TRBJ2-3; clone_size: .; v_call: TRBV5-1; cdr3_nt: TGCGCCAGCAGCCGGGAGCTAGCGGGGGGGCCGGGGTATTTT; cdr3_aa: CASSRELAGGPGYF
d_call: TRBD1; j_call: TRBJ2-1; clone_size: .; v_call: TRBV15; cdr3_nt: TGTGCCACCAGCCTTCCTTCCAGGGGGAGTGAGCAGTTCTTC; cdr3_aa: CATSLPSRGSEQFF
d_call: .; j_call: TRBJ2-3; clone_size: .; v_call: TRBV11-2; cdr3_nt: TGTGCCAGCAGCTTAGACCGGGTCGCTCAAGGTACGCAGTATTTT; cdr3_aa: CASSLDRVAQGTQYF
d_call: TRBD1; j_call: TRBJ1-2; clone_size: .; v_call: TRBV19; cdr3_nt: TGTGCCAGTAGTATTCAGGACAGGGTGTCCTATAATGGCTACACCTTC; cdr3_aa: CASSIQDRVSYNGYTF
d_call: .; j_call: TRBJ2-3; clone_size: .; v_call: TRBV14; cdr3_nt: TGTGCCAGCAGCCAGGTCCGCGCTACGCAGTATTTT; cdr3_aa: CASSQVRATQYF
d_call: .; j_call: TRBJ2-2; clone_size: .; v_call: TRBV7-5; cdr3_nt: TGTGTCAGAAGCTTAGCGGGTGACAGGGGGAACACCGGGGAGCTGTTTTTT; cdr3_aa: CVRSLAGDRGNTGELFF
d_call: TRBD1; j_call: TRBJ2-5; clone_size: once; v_call: TRBV7-3; cdr3_nt: TGTGCCAGCAGCTTAACGGCTCGGACAGGGGGAGGAGAGACCCAGTACTTC; cdr3_aa: CASSLTARTGGGETQYF
d_call: .; j_call: TRBJ1-2; clone_size: .; v_call: TRBV7-9; cdr3_nt: TGTGCCAGCAGCCCCCGAGTCTATGGCTACACCTTC; cdr3_aa: CASSPRVYGYTF
d_call: .; j_call: TRBJ2-7; clone_size: once; v_call: TRBV10-2; cdr3_nt: TGCGCCAGCCTTACTAGCTCCTACGAGCAGTACTTC; cdr3_aa: CASLTSSYEQYF
d_call: .; j_call: TRBJ1-1; clone_size: .; v_call: TRBV3-1/TRBV3-2; cdr3_nt: TGTGCCAGCAGCCAGGGGCGGGGCACTGAAGCTTTCTTT; cdr3_aa: CASSQGRGTEAFF
d_call: TRBD1; j_call: TRBJ1-1; clone_size: .; v_call: TRBV9; cdr3_nt: TGTGCCAGCAGCACCGGACAGGGGTCGGGTGAAGCTTTCTTT; cdr3_aa: CASSTGQGSGEAFF
d_call: TRBD1; j_call: TRBJ2-7; clone_size: once; v_call: TRBV27; cdr3_nt: TGTGCCAGCAGTAGGCCGGGACAGATCCCCTACGAGCAGTACTTC; cdr3_aa: CASSRPGQIPYEQYF
d_call: TRBD1; j_call: TRBJ1-2; clone_size: .; v_call: TRBV4-1; cdr3_nt: TGCGCCAGCAGCCAAGGACAGGGAAGAGCCTATGGCTACACCTTC; cdr3_aa: CASSQGQGRAYGYTF
d_call: .; j_call: TRBJ2-3; clone_size: .; v_call: TRBV4-1; cdr3_nt: TGCGCCAGCAGCCAAGAAGGAGGTCGATCCATGGGAAATACGCAGTATTTT; cdr3_aa: CASSQEGGRSMGNTQYF
d_call: TRBD1; j_call: TRBJ1-4; clone_size: .; v_call: TRBV30; cdr3_nt: TGTGCCTGGAGTCCCGGACAGGGCATACCGACAACTAATGAAAAACTGTTTTTT; cdr3_aa: CAWSPGQGIPTTNEKLFF
d_call: .; j_call: TRBJ2-7; clone_size: once; v_call: TRBV5-1; cdr3_nt: TGCGCCAGCAGCCCTGGACAGCTAACCTACGAGCAGTACTTC; cdr3_aa: CASSPGQLTYEQYF
d_call: TRBD2; j_call: TRBJ2-7; clone_size: .; v_call: TRBV28; cdr3_nt: TGTGCCAGCAGTTTATTCCGAGGAGCGGGGGCCTCCTACGAGCAGTACTTC; cdr3_aa: CASSLFRGAGASYEQYF
d_call: .; j_call: TRBJ1-4; clone_size: .; v_call: TRBV29-1; cdr3_nt: TGCAGCGTTGATATCCACAGGGACTATAATGAAAAACTGTTTTTT; cdr3_aa: CSVDIHRDYNEKLFF
d_call: .; j_call: TRBJ1-2; clone_size: few; v_call: TRBV29-1; cdr3_nt: TGCTTCCGGAAGGGGAGGGGCTATGGCTACACCTTC; cdr3_aa: CFRKGRGYGYTF
d_call: .; j_call: TRBJ2-2; clone_size: .; v_call: TRBV5-1; cdr3_nt: TGCGCCAGCAGCTTGGAACAGCTCGACACCGGGGAGCTGTTTTTT; cdr3_aa: CASSLEQLDTGELFF
d_call: TRBD1; j_call: TRBJ2-7; clone_size: few; v_call: TRBV5-1; cdr3_nt: TGCGCCAGCAGCACGGGACAGGATCTCGACGAGCAGTACTTC; cdr3_aa: CASSTGQDLDEQYF
d_call: TRBD2; j_call: TRBJ2-5; clone_size: .; v_call: TRBV3-1/TRBV3-2; cdr3_nt: TGTGCCAGCAGCCCCCAGCCGGGAGGCGAGACCCAGTACTTC; cdr3_aa: CASSPQPGGETQYF
d_call: TRBD1; j_call: TRBJ2-1; clone_size: .; v_call: TRBV6-6; cdr3_nt: TGTGCCAGCAGTCTACAGGGACAGTTGGGGAATGAGCAGTTCTTC; cdr3_aa: CASSLQGQLGNEQFF
d_call: .; j_call: TRBJ2-7; clone_size: .; v_call: TRBV13; cdr3_nt: TGTGCCAGCGGGTCGCCGCCGGGACAAGTGTACGAGCAGTACTTC; cdr3_aa: CASGSPPGQVYEQYF
d_call: TRBD1; j_call: TRBJ1-3; clone_size: .; v_call: TRBV13; cdr3_nt: TGTGCCAGCAGCTCGGGACAGGGGGAGATGAACACCATATATTTT; cdr3_aa: CASSSGQGEMNTIYF
d_call: TRBD1; j_call: TRBJ1-2; clone_size: .; v_call: TRBV5-5; cdr3_nt: TGTGCCAGCAGCCCCTCGGGAGGGGGCGCCTTTGGCTACACCTTC; cdr3_aa: CASSPSGGGAFGYTF
d_call: .; j_call: TRBJ2-3; clone_size: .; v_call: TRBV5-6; cdr3_nt: TGTGCCAGCAGCTTTCGGGGGAGTCGTCTAACAGATACGCAGTATTTT; cdr3_aa: CASSFRGSRLTDTQYF
d_call: TRBD1; j_call: TRBJ1-1; clone_size: once; v_call: TRBV6-8; cdr3_nt: TGTGCCAGCAGTTACAGGCCAGGGGGAACTGAAGCTTTCTTT; cdr3_aa: CASSYRPGGTEAFF
d_call: .; j_call: TRBJ1-5; clone_size: once; v_call: TRBV18; cdr3_nt: TGTGCCAGCTCATGGGCCTCGGGAGATAATCAGCCCCAGCATTTT; cdr3_aa: CASSWASGDNQPQHF
d_call: .; j_call: TRBJ2-7; clone_size: .; v_call: TRBV7-9; cdr3_nt: TGTGCCAGCAGCTTAGGAGGAGGGGTCGAGCAGTACTTC; cdr3_aa: CASSLGGGVEQYF
d_call: TRBD1; j_call: TRBJ1-1; clone_size: .; v_call: TRBV5-1; cdr3_nt: TGCGCCAGCAGCCAGGGACAGGCGGAGACTGAAGCTTTCTTT; cdr3_aa: CASSQGQAETEAFF
d_call: .; j_call: TRBJ2-3; clone_size: .; v_call: TRBV27; cdr3_nt: TGTGCCAGCAGTTCAAGGTGGGGGGGGCGCGTGAGCACAGATACGCAGTATTTT; cdr3_aa: CASSSRWGGRVSTDTQYF
d_call: .; j_call: TRBJ1-5; clone_size: .; v_call: TRBV24-1; cdr3_nt: TGTGCCACCAGTGAGTCCCCCGAGGGGGAGAATCAGCCCCAGCATTTT; cdr3_aa: CATSESPEGENQPQHF
d_call: TRBD2; j_call: TRBJ2-5; clone_size: .; v_call: TRBV19; cdr3_nt: TGTGCCAGTAGTATGGATTCAGGGACTAGCGGCCAAGAGACCCAGTACTTC; cdr3_aa: CASSMDSGTSGQETQYF
d_call: TRBD1; j_call: TRBJ1-1; clone_size: .; v_call: TRBV5-1; cdr3_nt: TGCGCCAGCAGCGGACAGGGGGGAGGGACTGAAGCTTTCTTT; cdr3_aa: CASSGQGGGTEAFF
d_call: .; j_call: TRBJ2-6; clone_size: .; v_call: TRBV4-2; cdr3_nt: TGTGCCAGCAGCCAGTTGACTGTCTCTGGGGCCAACGTCCTGACTTTC; cdr3_aa: CASSQLTVSGANVLTF
d_call: TRBD2; j_call: TRBJ2-3; clone_size: .; v_call: TRBV6-4; cdr3_nt: TGTGCCAGCAGTGATTATAGCGGGAGTTCTCCAGATACGCAGTATTTT; cdr3_aa: CASSDYSGSSPDTQYF
d_call: TRBD2; j_call: TRBJ2-2; clone_size: .; v_call: TRBV19; cdr3_nt: TGTGCCAGTAAGCGGGGGGAGTACACCGGGGAGCTGTTTTTT; cdr3_aa: CASKRGEYTGELFF
d_call: .; j_call: TRBJ2-2; clone_size: .; v_call: TRBV3-1/TRBV3-2; cdr3_nt: TGTGCCAGCAGCCAGTCCCCTACCGGGGAGCTGTTTTTT; cdr3_aa: CASSQSPTGELFF
d_call: .; j_call: TRBJ1-2; clone_size: .; v_call: TRBV20-1; cdr3_nt: TGCAGTGCTGCCCCACAGGGTTCACACACCTTC; cdr3_aa: CSAAPQGSHTF
d_call: .; j_call: TRBJ1-6; clone_size: .; v_call: TRBV27; cdr3_nt: TGTGCCAGCAGTTTGTTCGGAGACTCACCCCTCCACTTT; cdr3_aa: CASSLFGDSPLHF
d_call: TRBD1; j_call: TRBJ2-5; clone_size: .; v_call: TRBV4-1; cdr3_nt: TGCGCCAGCAGCAGTCGGTCAGACGGGACAGGGCTACAAGAGACCCAGTACTTC; cdr3_aa: CASSSRSDGTGLQETQYF
d_call: TRBD1; j_call: TRBJ1-3; clone_size: .; v_call: TRBV28; cdr3_nt: TGTGCCAGCAGTTTTGCGCCACAGGGGCAAGGAAACACCATATATTTT; cdr3_aa: CASSFAPQGQGNTIYF
d_call: TRBD1; j_call: TRBJ2-1; clone_size: few; v_call: TRBV5-1; cdr3_nt: TGCGCCAGCAGCTCTCGGGACAGCTGGGGAAATGAGCAGTTCTTC; cdr3_aa: CASSSRDSWGNEQFF
d_call: TRBD2; j_call: TRBJ2-1; clone_size: .; v_call: TRBV7-2; cdr3_nt: TGTGCCAGCAGTCCAGCGGGGGGCTCGGGTGAGCAGTTCTTC; cdr3_aa: CASSPAGGSGEQFF
d_call: .; j_call: TRBJ2-7; clone_size: .; v_call: TRBV28; cdr3_nt: TGTGCCAGCAGCCCAGGAGGGGATGGGGACTACGAGCAGTACTTC; cdr3_aa: CASSPGGDGDYEQYF
d_call: TRBD2; j_call: TRBJ2-7; clone_size: .; v_call: TRBV6-5; cdr3_nt: TGTGCCAGCACGACTGGGACTAGGTTAAGGTACGAGCAGTACTTC; cdr3_aa: CASTTGTRLRYEQYF